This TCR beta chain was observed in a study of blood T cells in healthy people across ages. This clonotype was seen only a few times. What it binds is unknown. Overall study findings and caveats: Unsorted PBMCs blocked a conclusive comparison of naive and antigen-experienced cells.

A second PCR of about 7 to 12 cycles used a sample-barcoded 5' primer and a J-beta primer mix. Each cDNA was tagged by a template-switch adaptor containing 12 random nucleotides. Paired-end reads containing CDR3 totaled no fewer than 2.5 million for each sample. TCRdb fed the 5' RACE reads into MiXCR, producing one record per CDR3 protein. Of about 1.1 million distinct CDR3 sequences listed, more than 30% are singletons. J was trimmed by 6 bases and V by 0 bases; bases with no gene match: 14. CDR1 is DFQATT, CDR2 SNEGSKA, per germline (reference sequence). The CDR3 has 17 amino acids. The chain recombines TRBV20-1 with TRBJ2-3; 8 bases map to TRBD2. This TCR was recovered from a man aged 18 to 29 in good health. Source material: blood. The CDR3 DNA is TGCAGTGCTAGAGATTTCCGGCAGCGGGGGCGGTTGGATACGCAGTATTTT. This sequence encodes CSARDFRQRGRLDTQYF.